These 30 T cell receptor beta chains came from one sample sequenced in a study of control samples from healthy donors and cancer patients. The protocol was immunoSEQ multiplex PCR, while the TCRdb copy is restricted to in-frame clones and leaves out a portion. The sample shows some 100,000 clones, approximately 90% of them seen only once. Sequencing was performed on blood. The source of these receptors is a man aged 30 to 39 in good health.

This chain links TRBV7-2 with TRBJ1-6; maybe TRBD1 (6 bases). This CDR3 is 17 amino acids long. Trimming stripped 5 bases from V and 0 bases from J, with 14 bases between. The germline V gene has CDR1 SGHTA and CDR2 FQGNSA. The CDR3 here is CASSPRQVVSYNSPLHF. In nucleotides, the CDR3 is TGTGCCAGCAGCCCCCGACAGGTGGTCTCCTATAATTCACCCCTCCACTTT.

V usage is TRBV5-4 and J usage is TRBJ2-5; D gene uncertain. The germline V gene encodes CDR1 SGHNT and CDR2 YYREEE (reference sequence). The CDR3 sequence is 14 residues long. Trimming left V 6 bases short and J 2 bases short, with 14 bases between. The CDR3 nucleotides read TGTGCCAGCACCACCTGGAATATACAAGAGACCCAGTACTTC. It codes for CASTTWNIQETQYF.

V usage is TRBV6-1 and J usage is TRBJ1-5; D is ambiguous. Trimming left V 0 bases short and J 6 bases short, with 15 bases between. Per the germline V gene, CDR1 is MNHNS and CDR2 is SASEGT. This CDR3 region has 16 residues. CDR3 sequence reads: CASSEAAGTGSQPQHF. For the CDR3, the DNA is TGTGCCAGCAGTGAAGCGGCAGGAACGGGGAGTCAGCCCCAGCATTTT.

The chain is built from TRBV6-4 and TRBJ2-3; D perhaps matches TRBD2 (6 bases). The V and J ends lost 4 bases and 0 bases respectively, with 8 bases between them. This CDR3 region has 14 residues. Germline V gives CDR1 MRHNA, CDR2 SNTAGT. The CDR3 DNA reads TGTGCCAGCAGTGCCGGGACTAGCACAGATACGCAGTATTTT. Translation: CASSAGTSTDTQYF.

The chain combines TRBV19 with TRBJ2-7, with a tentative D call TRBD2 (6 bases). The CDR3 is 14 residues long. Trimming took 6 bases from V and 6 from J, leaving 18 bases between them. The germline CDR1 and CDR2 sequences are LNHDA and SQIVND (reference sequence). The CDR3 loop is CASRTTWRAGEQYF. CDR3 DNA sequence: TGTGCCAGTAGAACGACGTGGAGGGCTGGCGAGCAGTACTTC.

The chain carries TRBV7-8 and TRBJ1-6; 7 bases map to TRBD1. This CDR3 region has 15 residues. CDR1 and CDR2 from the germline V gene are SGHVS and FQNEAQ. Trimming at V came to 8 bases and at J to 9 bases, leaving 13 bases not matched to a gene. CDR3 nucleotide sequence: TGTGCCAGCCTGAAGGACCGGGACAGCGGTTCACCCCTCCACTTT. Protein sequence: CASLKDRDSGSPLHF.

The chain links TRBV7-9 to TRBJ2-2, with TRBD2 matching 11 bases. The V gene's germline CDR1 is SEHNR and CDR2 FQNEAQ (reference sequence). Trimming cost V 9 bases and J 4 bases; bases outside gene matches: 1. The CDR3 has 13 residues. The CDR3 coding sequence is TGTGCCAGTGGGACTAGCGGCACCGGGGAGCTGTTTTTT. Its protein product is CASGTSGTGELFF.

The rearrangement links TRBV9 to TRBJ1-1; D is possibly TRBD1 (6 bases). Germline assignment: CDR1 SGDLS and CDR2 YYNGEE. The CDR3 covers 15 residues. V gave up 0 bases and J gave up 1 base, with 10 bases separating them. CDR3 sequence reads: CASSVVPGQNTEAFF. The CDR3 DNA sequence: TGTGCCAGCAGCGTAGTACCGGGACAGAACACTGAAGCTTTCTTT. The full variable domain, rest sourced from reference TRBV9 and TRBJ1-1, is DSGVTQTPKHLITATGQRVTLRCSPRSGDLSVYWYQQSLDQGLQFLIQYYNGEERAKGNILERFSAQQFPDLHSELNLSSLELGDSALYFCASSVVPGQNTEAFFGQGTRLTVV.

The chain links TRBV2 to TRBJ2-1; D is ambiguous. Trimming pared 10 bases from V and 0 bases from J, leaving 13 bases between. In germline, CDR1 is SNHLY, CDR2 FYNNEI. The CDR3 extends over 14 amino acids. CDR3 protein: CATLKGSSYNEQFF. CDR3 bases: TGTGCCACACTAAAGGGTAGCTCCTACAATGAGCAGTTCTTC.

This chain connects TRBV7-2 to TRBJ2-2; D gene unclear. The V gene lost 5 bases and the J gene lost 0 bases, with 7 bases spanning the gap. CDR1 and CDR2 from the germline V gene are SGHTA and FQGNSA. This CDR3 comprises 14 residues. CDR3 loop: CASSRSPNTGELFF. The CDR3 DNA reads as TGTGCCAGCAGCAGATCTCCGAACACCGGGGAGCTGTTTTTT.

The chain recombines TRBV28 with TRBJ2-7, with D perhaps TRBD1 (5 bases). Per the germline V gene, CDR1 is MDHEN and CDR2 is SYDVKM. Trimming took off 4 bases at V and 3 bases at J, with 13 bases between the two ends. CDR3 length: 14 residues. DNA for the CDR3: TGTGCCAGCAGTTCCTACGACAGAGACTACGAGCAGTACTTC. Amino acids: CASSSYDRDYEQYF.

The V and J genes are TRBV19 and TRBJ1-1, with D unresolved. Germline CDR1 is LNHDA and CDR2 is SQIVND (reference sequence). V lost 6 bases and J lost 5, with 10 bases in between. The CDR3 length is 12 residues. The CDR3 region is CASSLTRTEAFF. CDR3 DNA sequence: TGTGCCAGTAGCCTTACTAGGACTGAAGCTTTCTTT.

The V call is TRBV20-1, the J call TRBJ2-7; D is unclear. The V gene lost 4 bases and the J gene lost 2 bases, with 6 bases spanning the gap. The germline gives CDR1 DFQATT, CDR2 SNEGSKA (reference sequence). The CDR3 is 11 amino acids. Written as DNA, the CDR3 is TGCAGTGCTACACAGACCTACGAGCAGTACTTC. Translation: CSATQTYEQYF.

V and J are TRBV4-1 and TRBJ2-2; D is uncertain. CDR1 is MGHRA and CDR2 is YSYEKL in the germline V gene. V gave up 0 bases and J gave up 1 base, with 21 bases separating them. The CDR3 has 20 amino acids. CDR3 sequence: CASSQEVPGNSRRNTGELFF. In DNA form, the CDR3 reads TGCGCCAGCAGCCAAGAGGTTCCTGGGAATTCCCGCAGGAACACCGGGGAGCTGTTTTTT.

The V call is TRBV30, the J call TRBJ2-3, with D tentatively TRBD1 or TRBD2 (5 bases each). V lost 2 bases and J 5 bases, leaving 17 bases between the germline ends. The germline V gene encodes CDR1 GTSNPN and CDR2 SVGIG (reference sequence). This CDR3 contains 15 residues. CDR3 region: CAWSYVGGVGDTQYF. The CDR3 DNA is TGTGCCTGGAGTTACGTTGGGGGAGTGGGAGATACGCAGTATTTT.

The chain is built from TRBV19 and TRBJ1-2; no definite D call. This CDR3 spans 13 amino acids. The germline CDR1 and CDR2 sequences are LNHDA and SQIVND (reference sequence). V dropped 6 bases and J dropped 4 bases, with 12 bases sitting between them. CDR3 in amino acids: CASSPPHLYGYTF. The CDR3, as DNA: TGTGCCAGTAGCCCCCCTCACCTCTATGGCTACACCTTC. The whole variable domain, filled in from reference TRBV19 and TRBJ1-2, reads DGGITQSPKYLFRKEGQNVTLSCEQNLNHDAMYWYRQDPGQGLRLIYYSQIVNDFQKGDIAEGYSVSREKKESFPLTVTSAQKNPTAFYLCASSPPHLYGYTFGSGTRLTVV.

This chain links TRBV4-1 with TRBJ2-5; D may be TRBD1 or TRBD2 (5 bases each). Looked up from germline, CDR1 is MGHRA and CDR2 is YSYEKL. CDR3 size: 14 residues. V lost 1 base and J lost 0, with 6 bases in between. The CDR3 DNA is TGCGCCAGCAGCCAAGGGGGGAACCAAGAGACCCAGTACTTC. Amino acid sequence: CASSQGGNQETQYF.

V is TRBV4-1 and J is TRBJ2-1, with TRBD2 identical over 8 bases. CDR3 length equals 18 residues. J gave up 4 bases and V 3 bases, and 14 bases lay outside the gene matches. The V gene's germline CDR1 is MGHRA and CDR2 YSYEKL. The CDR3 DNA sequence: TGCGCCAGCAGCCATTGGCCGGATCAGCGGGGGTCTTACAATGAGCAGTTCTTC. Protein: CASSHWPDQRGSYNEQFF.

V usage is TRBV5-5 and J usage is TRBJ2-3, with a possible D match to TRBD2 (6 bases). The CDR3 covers 14 residues. CDR1 and CDR2 from the germline V gene are SGHKS and YYEKEE (reference sequence). V lost 1 base to trimming and J lost 1 base, with 7 bases between them. The CDR3 is CASSLWRGTDTQYF. CDR3 nucleotide sequence: TGTGCCAGCAGCTTGTGGAGGGGCACAGATACGCAGTATTTT.

This chain links TRBV29-1 with TRBJ1-5, with unresolved D. Germline V gene data show CDR1 as SQVTM and CDR2 as ANQGSEA. The CDR3 loop spans 12 amino acids. V was shortened by 4 bases and J by 3 bases, with 7 bases between the two germline ends. CDR3: CSVGWDNQPQHF. CDR3 coding DNA: TGCAGCGTTGGATGGGACAATCAGCCCCAGCATTTT.

This rearrangement joins TRBV3-1 (or the pseudogene TRBV3-2) to TRBJ1-2, with a weak D call TRBD1 (6 bases). V lost 4 bases and J 8 bases, leaving 11 bases between the germline ends. This CDR3 region has 12 residues. Germline V gene sequence: CDR1 LGHDT, CDR2 YNNKEL (reference sequence). The CDR3 region is CASSRTDGGYTF. The CDR3 coding sequence is TGTGCCAGCAGCCGGACAGATGGGGGCTACACCTTC.

The chain joins TRBV7-9 to TRBJ1-2; no reliable D call. Per the germline V gene, CDR1 is SEHNR and CDR2 is FQNEAQ (reference sequence). The CDR3 contains 13 residues. V was shortened by 7 bases and J by 3 bases, with 12 bases between the two germline ends. CDR3 loop: CASIDGPDYGYTF. CDR3 coding DNA: TGTGCCAGCATCGACGGACCGGACTATGGCTACACCTTC.

The chain joins TRBV10-3 to TRBJ2-3; no clear D gene. The CDR3 runs to 14 residues. Trimming stripped 4 bases from V and 0 bases from J, with 8 bases between. Germline CDR1 reads ENHRY; CDR2 reads SYGVKD. CDR3 sequence: CAISVAASTDTQYF. Here the CDR3 DNA reads TGTGCCATCAGTGTTGCAGCTAGCACAGATACGCAGTATTTT.

The gene calls are TRBV11-2 and TRBJ2-1, with 9 nucleotides matching TRBD2. Germline CDR1 and CDR2: SGHAT and FQNNGV. This CDR3 has 16 residues. V dropped 0 bases and J dropped 7; count of bases not matched to a gene: 7. The CDR3 sequence is CASSLDHAGGRNEQFF. The CDR3 nucleotides read TGTGCCAGCAGCTTAGATCATGCGGGGGGGCGGAATGAGCAGTTCTTC.

This clone has just one count. The chain has TRBV5-1 and TRBJ1-3; D unclear. Trimming stripped 1 base from V and 0 bases from J, with 11 bases between. The CDR3 length is 16 residues. Germline loops: CDR1 SGHRS, CDR2 YFSETQ. CDR3 sequence: CASSLPGASSGNTIYF. In nucleotides, the CDR3 is TGCGCCAGCAGCTTGCCCGGTGCCTCCTCTGGAAACACCATATATTTT.

This sequence joins TRBV6-5 and TRBJ2-3, with 9 bases fitting TRBD2. The ends lost 6 bases at V and 2 bases at J; junction bases unmatched: 3. There are 14 residues in the CDR3. The germline CDR1 and CDR2 sequences are MNHEY and SVGAGI. The CDR3 region is CASRKREVTDTQYF. The CDR3 nucleotides read TGTGCCAGCAGAAAGCGGGAGGTCACAGATACGCAGTATTTT.

V and J are TRBV5-1 and TRBJ1-1, with 8 bases matching TRBD1. Germline V lookup: CDR1 SGHRS, CDR2 YFSETQ. The CDR3 is 14 amino acids. Trimming took 2 bases from V and 4 from J; bases not matched to a gene: 4. CDR3 amino acids: CASSLQTGGTEAFF. CDR3 DNA: TGCGCCAGCAGCTTACAAACAGGGGGCACTGAAGCTTTCTTT.

V gene TRBV11-2 combines with J gene TRBJ1-1; 7 bases line up with TRBD1. The germline CDR1 and CDR2 sequences are SGHAT and FQNNGV. This CDR3 spans 16 amino acids. Losses at the gene ends were 5 bases for V and 0 bases for J; bases not matched to a gene: 9. In DNA form, the CDR3 reads TGTGCCAGCAGCCCCGCGACAGGGATAATGAACACTGAAGCTTTCTTT. It specifies CASSPATGIMNTEAFF.

This clone was counted only a few times. V gene TRBV10-1 combines with J gene TRBJ2-1; D perhaps matches TRBD2 (5 bases). With 2 bases removed from V and 0 bases from J, the gap between germline ends came to 8 bases. This CDR3 has 15 residues. The germline CDR1 and CDR2 sequences are WNHNN and SYGVQD (reference sequence). CDR3 loop: CASSEEGSSYNEQFF. The CDR3 DNA follows: TGCGCCAGCAGTGAGGAGGGATCCTCCTACAATGAGCAGTTCTTC.

The chain uses TRBV20-1 and TRBJ1-4; no reliable D call. Germline CDR1 DFQATT, CDR2 SNEGSKA (reference sequence). Trimming took 3 bases from V and 5 from J, leaving 10 bases between them. There are 13 residues in the CDR3. CDR3 in amino acids: CSASARINEKLFF. The CDR3 DNA sequence: TGCAGTGCTAGTGCGCGGATAAATGAAAAACTGTTTTTT.